This record concerns one TCR beta chain sequence. RNA transcripts were the template for amplifying TCR beta CDR3 regions. The TCR CDR3 was amplified in a first-round RT-PCR using the HTBI primer set. In TCRdb, the multiplex PCR reads were re-called with MiXCR into one record per CDR3 protein. Counted here are 100,000 to 140,000 distinct CDR3 sequences, 15% to 20% occurring once; the ten biggest clones make up around two fifths. The data are from a study of T cells in Graves' hyperthyroidism and ophthalmopathy. In germline, CDR1 is DFQATT, CDR2 SNEGSKA (reference sequence). The CDR3 length is 18 residues. Trimming removed 6 bases from V and 2 bases from J; junction bases left unmatched: 18.

The material sequenced was blood. The genes are TRBV20-1 and TRBJ2-7, with 11 positions matching TRBD2. This receptor was taken from a woman between 50 and 59 years old with Graves' hyperthyroidism. The CDR3 bases are TGCAGTGCCAATCCTGAGTCCGGGACTAGCGGAGGGACCTACGAGCAGTACTTC. Its protein is CSANPESGTSGGTYEQYF.